The TCR beta chain under discussion was sequenced for a study of radiotherapy plus CTLA-4 blockade in lung cancer. At the level of the study: Objective responses were recorded in about 17% of patients, with disease control recorded in 25% to 35%. Overall study results and limits: Expansion of tumor-derived TCR clones was observed in blood after radiotherapy plus ipilimumab. With interferon-beta, early dynamics of blood T cell clones were reported to best predict response.

Only in-frame clones appear in the TCRdb table, and some are missing; sequencing was by immunoSEQ multiplex PCR. The table has nearly 95,000 clones, roughly 80% seen once. The germline V gene has CDR1 SGHRS and CDR2 YFSETQ. This CDR3 is built from 15 residues. V lost 2 bases and J lost 4; bases outside the gene matches: 3. Turning to this clone: Antigen specificity is unknown.

Here the sequenced sample was peripheral blood, taken from a patient treated with radiotherapy plus ipilimumab. This TCR derives from a human donor with non-small cell lung cancer that progressed on radiotherapy plus ipilimumab. This chain connects TRBV5-1 to TRBJ2-2; 9 bases line up with TRBD2. DNA of the CDR3: TGCGCCAGCAGCTTCGAGACTAGCGGCACCGGGGAGCTGTTTTTT. Amino acids: CASSFETSGTGELFF.